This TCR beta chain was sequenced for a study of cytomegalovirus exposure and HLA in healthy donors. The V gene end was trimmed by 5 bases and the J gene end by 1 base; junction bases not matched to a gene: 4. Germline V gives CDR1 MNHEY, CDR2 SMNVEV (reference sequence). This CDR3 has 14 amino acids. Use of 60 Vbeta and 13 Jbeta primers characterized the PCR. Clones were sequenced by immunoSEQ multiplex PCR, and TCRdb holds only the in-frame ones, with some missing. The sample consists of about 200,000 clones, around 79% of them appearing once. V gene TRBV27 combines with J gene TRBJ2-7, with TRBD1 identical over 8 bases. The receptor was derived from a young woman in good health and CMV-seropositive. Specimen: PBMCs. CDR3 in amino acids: CASSHRDRSYEQYF. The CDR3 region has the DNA TGTGCCAGCAGTCACCGGGACAGGTCCTACGAGCAGTACTTC.